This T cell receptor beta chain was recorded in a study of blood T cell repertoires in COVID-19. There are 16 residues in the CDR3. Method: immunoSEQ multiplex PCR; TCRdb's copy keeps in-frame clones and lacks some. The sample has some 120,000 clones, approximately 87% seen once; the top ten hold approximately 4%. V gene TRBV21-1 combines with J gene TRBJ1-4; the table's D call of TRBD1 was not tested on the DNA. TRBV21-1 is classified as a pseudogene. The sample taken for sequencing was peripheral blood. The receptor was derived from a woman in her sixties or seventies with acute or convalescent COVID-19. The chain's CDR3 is CASSKIWDRDNEKLFF. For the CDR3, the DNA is TGTGCCAGCAGCAAAATATGGGACAGGGATAATGAAAAACTGTTTTTT.